This TCR beta chain derives from a study of blood T cell repertoires in COVID-19. Study background: There were acute and convalescent COVID-19 samples, and they came from the United States, Italy and Spain. The analysed material was cDNA or gDNA that came from T cells, B-cell-depleted T cells, or PBMCs.

Germline V gives CDR1 LNHNV, CDR2 YYDKDF (reference sequence). This CDR3 has 14 residues. V was cut by 6 bases and J by 7 bases, with 16 bases left in between. The table lists this clone with a few counts. TCRdb's copy holds only in-frame clones and misses some; the assay was immunoSEQ multiplex PCR. The profile shows 100,000 or so clones, less than 80% of them singletons. The sample taken for sequencing was peripheral blood. This chain links TRBV15 with TRBJ2-1, with D tentatively TRBD1 (5 bases). The clonotype originates from a woman aged 80 or over with acute or convalescent COVID-19. This CDR3 reads CATSQGPLGNEQFF. DNA of the CDR3: TGTGCCACCAGTCAGGGCCCTCTGGGAAATGAGCAGTTCTTC.